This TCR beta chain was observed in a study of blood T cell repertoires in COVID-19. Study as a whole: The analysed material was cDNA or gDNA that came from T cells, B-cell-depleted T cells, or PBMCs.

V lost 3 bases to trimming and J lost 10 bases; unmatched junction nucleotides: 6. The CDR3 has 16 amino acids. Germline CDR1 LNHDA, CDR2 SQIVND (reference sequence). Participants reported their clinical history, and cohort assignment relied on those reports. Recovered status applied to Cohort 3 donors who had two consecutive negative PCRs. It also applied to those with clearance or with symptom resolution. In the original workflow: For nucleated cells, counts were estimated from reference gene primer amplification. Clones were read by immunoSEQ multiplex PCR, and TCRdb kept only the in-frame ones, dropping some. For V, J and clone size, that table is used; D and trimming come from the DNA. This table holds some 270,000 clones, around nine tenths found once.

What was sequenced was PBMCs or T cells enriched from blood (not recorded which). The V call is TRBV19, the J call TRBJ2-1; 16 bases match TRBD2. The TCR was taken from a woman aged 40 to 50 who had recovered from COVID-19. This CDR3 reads CASSIRGTSGRGEQFF. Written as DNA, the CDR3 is TGTGCCAGTAGTATCAGGGGGACTAGCGGGAGGGGCGAGCAGTTCTTC. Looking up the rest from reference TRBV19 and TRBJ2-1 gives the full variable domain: DGGITQSPKYLFRKEGQNVTLSCEQNLNHDAMYWYRQDPGQGLRLIYYSQIVNDFQKGDIAEGYSVSREKKESFPLTVTSAQKNPTAFYLCASSIRGTSGRGEQFFGPGTRLTVL.